Described below is a single T cell receptor (beta chain) sequence and its context. What it binds is not known. The authors distributed each subset's genomic DNA evenly over several immunoSEQ plates. Repertoires were generated with immunoSEQ multiplex PCR, while TCRdb's copy carries only in-frame clones and drops some. The repertoire holds more than 2 million clones, under 97% seen once, with less than 0.15% in the top ten. The entry originates in a study of shared clonotypes between healthy human individuals. Study-level points and caveats: Estimated clonotype richness was generally higher in naive than memory subsets. The sole specimen, blood, was sampled, and tissue repertoires likely differ.

V lost 4 bases to trimming and J lost 3 bases, with 7 bases between them. The CDR3 contains 13 residues. CDR1 is SEHNR, CDR2 FQNEAQ, per germline (reference sequence). The sequence came from a man aged 18 to 35 in good health. J is TRBJ1-5 and V is TRBV7-9; no clear D. The specimen was naive CD4+ T cells sorted from blood. Subset in this sample: CD45RA+ positively selected. The CDR3 coding sequence is TGTGCCAGCAGCTGGGCCTACAATCAGCCCCAGCATTTT. Encoded protein: CASSWAYNQPQHF.